The following is a TCR beta chain sequence with its context. Antigen unknown. The data are from a study of cytomegalovirus exposure and HLA in healthy donors. It was the roughly 110-subject validation cohort, separate from the roughly 700-subject first cohort, to which the donors belonged. Whole-study results and caveats: Rarity marked most TCR sequences, yet some public TCRs occurred in many donors.

TCRdb keeps only in-frame clones here, not all; method: immunoSEQ multiplex PCR. The sample carries around 160,000 clones, 91% recorded once. The clonotype was recovered from a woman under 30 in good health and CMV-seropositive. Sequenced: PBMCs.

This CDR3 is CASSEGQRKFGEQYF. The CDR3 nucleotides read TGTGCCAGCAGCGAAGGACAACGGAAATTTGGAGAGCAGTACTTC. The genes are TRBV14 and TRBJ2-7; weak D call: TRBD1 (5 bases). V lost 5 bases and J lost 7, with 21 bases in between. The CDR3 sequence is 15 residues long. From germline, CDR1 is SGHDN and CDR2 FVKESK. Drawing the rest from reference TRBV14 and TRBJ2-7, the complete variable domain is EAGVTQFPSHSVIEKGQTVTLRCDPISGHDNLYWYRRVMGKEIKFLLHFVKESKQDESGMPNNRFLAERTGGTYSTLKVQPAELEDSGVYFCASSEGQRKFGEQYFGPGTRLTVT.